These 9 T cell receptor beta chains came from one sample sequenced in a study of cytomegalovirus exposure and HLA in healthy donors. The primer mix had 60 Vbeta and 13 Jbeta primers. Assay: immunoSEQ multiplex PCR; the TCRdb copy retains only in-frame clones and omits some. The data show around 70,000 clones, and the top ten clones hold more than 1.5%. Sequencing used PBMCs. These TCRs come from a woman aged 25 to 39 in good health and CMV-seronegative.

The chain combines TRBV19 with TRBJ1-2; 10 bases fit TRBD1. Germline lookup yields CDR1 LNHDA and CDR2 SQIVND (reference sequence). This CDR3 is built from 14 residues. Trimming at V came to 8 bases and at J to 7 bases, leaving 10 bases not matched to a gene. This chain's CDR3 is CASWDRGTSGGYTF. CDR3 coding DNA: TGTGCCAGTTGGGACAGGGGAACGTCGGGTGGCTACACCTTC.

The V gene is TRBV6-5, the J gene TRBJ2-7; D might be TRBD2 (6 bases). The germline V gene has CDR1 MNHEY and CDR2 SVGAGI. V was clipped by 0 bases and J by 0 bases, with 9 bases between them. CDR3 length: 15 amino acids. The CDR3 DNA is TGTGCCAGCAGTTACTCGGTGGGGGGCTCCTACGAGCAGTACTTC. Translation gives CASSYSVGGSYEQYF.

V and J are TRBV5-1 and TRBJ1-1, with TRBD1 identical over 7 bases. In germline, CDR1 is SGHRS, CDR2 YFSETQ. The junction had 7 bases not matched to a gene; V was cut back by 1 base and J by 1 base. The CDR3 sequence is 16 residues long. The CDR3, as DNA: TGCGCCAGCAGCTTGTTTGAGGCAGGGGGGAACACTGAAGCTTTCTTT. Translating it yields CASSLFEAGGNTEAFF. The whole variable domain, remainder taken from reference TRBV5-1 and TRBJ1-1, is KAGVTQTPRYLIKTRGQQVTLSCSPISGHRSVSWYQQTPGQGLQFLFEYFSETQRNKGNFPGRFSGRQFSNSRSEMNVSTLELGDSALYLCASSLFEAGGNTEAFFGQGTRLTVV.

The chain couples TRBV6-1 to TRBJ1-2; 7 nucleotides match TRBD1. The CDR3 length is 15 residues. In germline, CDR1 is MNHNS, CDR2 SASEGT. V lost 6 bases and J lost 4; bases outside the gene matches: 11. Here the CDR3 DNA reads TGTGCCAGCAGGATCTCTCGGGACAGCTCCTATGGCTACACCTTC. The encoded protein is CASRISRDSSYGYTF.

The chain recombines TRBV6-6 with TRBJ1-5, with TRBD1 matching over 7 bases. CDR3 length: 14 residues. Trimming at V came to 6 bases and at J to 3 bases, leaving 5 bases not matched to a gene. Per the germline V gene, CDR1 is MNHNY and CDR2 is SVGAGI (reference sequence). CDR3 nucleotides: TGTGCCAGCAGGCCGGGACAGTCCAATCAGCCCCAGCATTTT. As protein: CASRPGQSNQPQHF.

The chain joins TRBV4-1 to TRBJ1-1; D gene unclear. Germline V lookup: CDR1 MGHRA, CDR2 YSYEKL. Trimming removed 3 bases at V and 5 bases at J, with 16 bases between. This CDR3 has 15 amino acids. In nucleotides, the CDR3 is TGCGCCAGCAGCCATGGGGAAAGGGAGGTTACTGAAGCTTTCTTT. Translation: CASSHGEREVTEAFF.

V gene TRBV2 combines with J gene TRBJ2-1, with a weak D call TRBD1 (8 bases). Germline CDR1 reads SNHLY; CDR2 reads FYNNEI. Trimming removed 6 bases at V and 6 bases at J, with 15 bases between. CDR3 length: 14 amino acids. CDR3 amino acids: CASRAGQVGNEQFF. As DNA, the CDR3 is TGTGCCAGCAGAGCGGGACAGGTGGGCAATGAGCAGTTCTTC.

The rearrangement joins TRBV11-3 to TRBJ2-7; 9 bases are a match to TRBD1. Looked up from germline, CDR1 is SGHNT and CDR2 is YENEEA. V lost 2 bases, J lost 4 bases, and 6 bases stayed unmatched. The CDR3 is 15 amino acids. The CDR3 here is CASSLMGQGEYEQYF. CDR3 nucleotide sequence: TGTGCCAGCAGCTTAATGGGACAGGGCGAGTACGAGCAGTACTTC. The full variable domain, completed using reference TRBV11-3 and TRBJ2-7, is EAGVVQSPRYKIIEKKQPVAFWCNPISGHNTLYWYLQNLGQGPELLIRYENEEAVDDSQLPKDRFSAERLKGVDSTLKIQPAELGDSAVYLCASSLMGQGEYEQYFGPGTRLTVT.

The chain couples TRBV30 to TRBJ2-5; 11 bases line up with TRBD2. Losses at the gene ends were 2 bases for V and 6 bases for J; bases not matched to a gene: 11. The CDR3 runs 16 residues. The germline gives CDR1 GTSNPN, CDR2 SVGIG (reference sequence). CDR3 sequence (DNA): TGTGCCTGGAGTCCGATGCTAGCGGGGGGCAAGCAGACCCAGTACTTC. Protein product: CAWSPMLAGGKQTQYF.